The sequence of this T cell receptor beta chain was determined in a study of T cell responses to AZD1222 COVID-19 vaccine. Study conclusions and caveats: Only five or six individuals given AZD1222 were seropositive at baseline. Unmutated variant regions are reportedly the target of nearly half of TCRs that are spike-specific. The donor cohort was predominantly white British with a female majority, and clonal diversity may have been underestimated.

From germline, CDR1 is SGHRS and CDR2 YFSETQ. The V segment lost 5 bases and the J segment 6 bases; nucleotides outside the gene matches: 8. This CDR3 is 14 amino acids long. Timing groups of about 4 and about 12 weeks for second doses were pooled. Generated by immunoSEQ multiplex PCR, the TCRdb table keeps only in-frame clones and is missing some. There are 80,000 to 100,000 clones in the sample; about 90% occur only once, and more than 9% lies in the top ten. As for this clone: Its antigen is still unknown.

The origin of this receptor is an adult who received the AZD1222 COVID-19 vaccine. The rearrangement joins TRBV5-1 to TRBJ1-2; 9 nucleotides match TRBD1. Source: peripheral blood, taken 28 days after the second AZD1222 dose. CDR3 sequence (DNA): TGCGCCAGCAGTGGGCCCACAGGGGGCAATGGCTACACCTTC. Translating gives CASSGPTGGNGYTF.